Shown below are 24 T cell receptor beta chains from a single sample sequenced in a study of shared clonotypes between healthy human individuals (TCRdb year 2020). Libraries were built with the immunoSEQ multiplex PCR assay. Here the immuneACCESS table is served through TCRdb, limited to in-frame sequences with V and J called. Missing clones are a known gap in these copies; in checked studies unresolved V genes cover under half, and the rest lacks a known reason. This sample has 600,000 to 800,000 clones in its table, and 72% of those were observed once. Of the sample, about 1.8% is held by the ten largest clones. Input material: memory CD4+ T cells sorted from blood. Per the publication, the cell subset or site label means: CD45RA-negative fraction. These receptor sequences come from a woman in her 30s in good health.

This chain uses TRBV4-1 with TRBJ2-6; a possible D gene is TRBD2 (5 bases). CDR1 is MGHRA and CDR2 is YSYEKL in the germline V gene. The CDR3 covers 17 residues. The V end was cut by 0 bases, the J end by 4 bases, with 13 bases between. The CDR3 protein is CASSQDSPGTGANVLTF. The CDR3, as DNA: TGCGCCAGCAGCCAAGATTCTCCGGGAACCGGGGCCAACGTCCTGACTTTC.

At least ten counts were recorded for this clone. The chain is built from TRBV2 and TRBJ2-2; D may be TRBD2 (6 bases). V lost 6 bases, J lost 4 bases, and 12 bases lay in between. CDR3 size: 14 residues. Per germline, CDR1 SNHLY and CDR2 FYNNEI. The CDR3 region has the DNA TGTGCCAGCAGGAGGGAAGCGGGCACCGGGGAGCTGTTTTTT. This gives the protein CASRREAGTGELFF.

The chain carries TRBV7-6 and TRBJ1-3; D not resolved. V lost 1 base, J lost 5 bases, and 12 bases lay in between. The CDR3 runs to 15 residues. The germline gives CDR1 SGHVS, CDR2 FNYEAQ. The CDR3 sequence: CASSLGPPERNTIYF. The DNA of the CDR3 is TGTGCCAGCAGCTTAGGGCCTCCGGAACGAAACACCATATATTTT.

As DNA, the CDR3 is TGTGCCAGCAGCTTGGTTTCGTCTAGCGGGAGCGATGAGCAGTTCTTC. It yields the protein CASSLVSSSGSDEQFF. The rearrangement uses TRBV5-4 and TRBJ2-1; 10 bases match TRBD2. This CDR3 is built from 16 residues. CDR1 and CDR2 (germline): SGHNT, YYREEE (reference sequence). Unmatched junction bases numbered 8, after V lost 0 bases and J lost 8 bases. Complete variable domain (other parts from reference TRBV5-4 and TRBJ2-1): ETGVTQSPTHLIKTRGQQVTLRCSSQSGHNTVSWYQQALGQGPQFIFQYYREEENGRGNFPPRFSGLQFPNYSSELNVNALELDDSALYLCASSLVSSSGSDEQFFGPGTRLTVL.

The rearrangement links TRBV5-1 to TRBJ2-5; a weak D match, TRBD2 (6 bases). CDR1 is SGHRS, CDR2 YFSETQ, per germline. The V and J ends lost 4 bases and 5 bases respectively, with 18 bases between them. This CDR3 is built from 15 residues. Here the CDR3 reads CASSLGQGLHETQYF. The DNA of the CDR3 is TGCGCCAGCAGCCTTGGTCAGGGACTGCATGAGACCCAGTACTTC. The whole variable domain, remainder taken from reference TRBV5-1 and TRBJ2-5, is KAGVTQTPRYLIKTRGQQVTLSCSPISGHRSVSWYQQTPGQGLQFLFEYFSETQRNKGNFPGRFSGRQFSNSRSEMNVSTLELGDSALYLCASSLGQGLHETQYFGPGTRLLVL.

As to this clone: Other DNA sequences of this sample code for an identical CDR3. This sequence joins TRBV19 and TRBJ2-7, with 11 bases that match TRBD1. The CDR3 is 14 amino acids. CDR1 and CDR2 (germline): LNHDA, SQIVND (reference sequence). The V and J ends lost 5 bases and 3 bases, in that order; junction bases with no gene match: 3. The CDR3 nucleotides are TGTGCCAGTAGTCCGGGGACAGGGGGCTACGAGCAGTACTTC. Protein: CASSPGTGGYEQYF.

This clone has a handful of counts. V gene TRBV13 combines with J gene TRBJ2-7; TRBD1 might be the D (6 bases). Looked up from germline, CDR1 is PRHDT and CDR2 is FYEKMQ (reference sequence). This CDR3 comprises 14 residues. V was pared by 5 bases and J by 2 bases, with 13 bases between. CDR3 DNA sequence: TGTGCCAGCAGCACCGGACAGCTACCCTACGAGCAGTACTTC. Amino acids: CASSTGQLPYEQYF.

The chain has TRBV28 and TRBJ2-7; TRBD2 agrees at 14 bases. CDR1 is MDHEN, CDR2 SYDVKM, per germline. The junction had 12 bases not matched to a gene; V was cut back by 7 bases and J by 1 base. The CDR3 contains 18 residues. CDR3 nucleotides: TGTGCCAGCATCATGTCCTGGACTAGCGGGAGGAGGTCCTACGAGCAGTACTTC. Encoded protein: CASIMSWTSGRRSYEQYF. The whole variable domain, remainder taken from reference TRBV28 and TRBJ2-7, is DVKVTQSSRYLVKRTGEKVFLECVQDMDHENMFWYRQDPGLGLRLIYFSYDVKMKEKGDIPEGYSVSREKKERFSLILESASTNQTSMYLCASIMSWTSGRRSYEQYFGPGTRLTVT.

There are a few counts of this clone. The genes are TRBV19 and TRBJ2-3, with D possibly matching TRBD1 (5 bases). Deletions cut 0 bases from V and 0 bases from J, with 10 bases between. CDR1 is LNHDA, CDR2 SQIVND, per germline (reference sequence). This CDR3 is built from 16 residues. The CDR3 spells CASSIDRAGSTDTQYF. The CDR3 nucleotides are TGTGCCAGTAGTATAGATCGCGCAGGGAGCACAGATACGCAGTATTTT. The variable domain in full, with the rest retrieved from reference TRBV19 and TRBJ2-3, is DGGITQSPKYLFRKEGQNVTLSCEQNLNHDAMYWYRQDPGQGLRLIYYSQIVNDFQKGDIAEGYSVSREKKESFPLTVTSAQKNPTAFYLCASSIDRAGSTDTQYFGPGTRLTVL.

J is TRBJ2-7 and V is TRBV5-8; 14 nucleotides match TRBD2. CDR1 and CDR2 from the germline V gene are SGHTS and YDEGEE. V trimming: 4 bases; J trimming: 3 bases; junction bases outside the gene matches: 6. CDR3 length: 16 amino acids. The CDR3 is CASSPGLAGVFYEQYF. DNA of the CDR3: TGTGCCAGCAGCCCGGGACTAGCGGGAGTATTCTACGAGCAGTACTTC.

The chain combines TRBV7-9 with TRBJ2-7; weak D call: TRBD1 (5 bases). V lost 0 bases to trimming and J lost 0 bases, with 12 bases between them. The CDR3 runs to 16 residues. Germline V lookup: CDR1 SEHNR, CDR2 FQNEAQ (reference sequence). The CDR3 DNA reads as TGTGCCAGCAGCTTAGCAAGGGGCCAGTACTCCTACGAGCAGTACTTC. Translating it yields CASSLARGQYSYEQYF.

This clone was seen a single time. The rearrangement joins TRBV11-3 to TRBJ2-5; 8 nucleotides align to TRBD2. CDR3 length equals 16 residues. Looked up from germline, CDR1 is SGHNT and CDR2 is YENEEA. V lost 5 bases and J lost 4; bases outside the gene matches: 12. The CDR3 nucleotides are TGTGCCAGCAGCCCAGGGTGGCGGGAGGCACTAGAGACCCAGTACTTC. Translation: CASSPGWREALETQYF.

This chain joins TRBV9 and TRBJ2-6; no clear D. The germline V and J ends were trimmed by 0 bases and 4 bases, with 11 bases remaining between them. CDR3 length: 16 amino acids. From germline, CDR1 is SGDLS and CDR2 YYNGEE. The CDR3 is CASSVAGWAGANVLTF. In nucleotides, the CDR3 is TGTGCCAGCAGCGTAGCCGGATGGGCCGGGGCCAACGTCCTGACTTTC.

This clone was detected only once. The chain couples TRBV30 to TRBJ1-1, with 9 nucleotides matching TRBD1. V lost 8 bases to trimming and J lost 1 base; unmatched junction nucleotides: 5. This CDR3 is built from 13 residues. The V gene's germline CDR1 is GTSNPN and CDR2 SVGIG (reference sequence). The CDR3 loop reads CAGDRVGNTEAFF. The CDR3 DNA is TGTGCCGGGGACAGGGTTGGGAACACTGAAGCTTTCTTT.

V usage is TRBV11-2 and J usage is TRBJ2-1, with 9 bases identical to TRBD1. V dropped 5 bases and J dropped 8; count of bases not matched to a gene: 10. Germline CDR1 SGHAT, CDR2 FQNNGV. The CDR3 has 15 residues. CDR3 DNA: TGTGCCAGCAGCGTACCGGGACAGGGTATCCATGAGCAGTTCTTC. It encodes CASSVPGQGIHEQFF.

This clone was observed a few times. The DNA of the CDR3 is TGTGCCAGCAGTTTAGAGCCGGGACTACCGGGCTGGCGCACAGATACGCAGTATTTT. Translation: CASSLEPGLPGWRTDTQYF. J is TRBJ2-3 and V is TRBV28; 7 positions agree with TRBD2. The germline V gene encodes CDR1 MDHEN and CDR2 SYDVKM. The CDR3 contains 19 residues. Unmatched junction bases numbered 15, after V lost 2 bases and J lost 1 base.

There are a few counts of this clone. The rearrangement joins TRBV10-3 to TRBJ2-5; D perhaps matches TRBD2 (5 bases). CDR1 ENHRY and CDR2 SYGVKD come from the germline V gene. The V and J ends lost 7 bases and 1 base respectively, with 10 bases between them. The CDR3 spans 13 residues. DNA of the CDR3: TGTGCCATCACAGCGGAGTTCCAAGAGACCCAGTACTTC. It codes for CAITAEFQETQYF.

The genes are TRBV14 and TRBJ2-7; 7 positions agree with TRBD2. The germline V gene has CDR1 SGHDN and CDR2 FVKESK. J was trimmed by 3 bases and V by 5 bases; bases with no gene match: 10. The length of the CDR3 is 15 residues. The CDR3 DNA sequence: TGTGCCAGCAGCTCCCGTCGCGGGGGAAACTACGAGCAGTACTTC. Translated: CASSSRRGGNYEQYF.

This chain uses TRBV5-1 with TRBJ2-5; 7 positions match TRBD2. This CDR3 has 13 amino acids. The junction had 4 bases not matched to a gene; V was cut back by 4 bases and J by 4 bases. Germline assignment: CDR1 SGHRS and CDR2 YFSETQ. The CDR3 loop is CASSRGVGETQYF. The CDR3 coding sequence is TGCGCCAGCAGCCGGGGGGTAGGAGAGACCCAGTACTTC.

This clone has a single count. The chain uses TRBV18 and TRBJ2-1; 8 bases map to TRBD2. The CDR3 length is 17 residues. Germline V lookup: CDR1 KGHSH, CDR2 LQKENI. V was clipped by 0 bases and J by 0 bases; unmatched bases: 4. The CDR3 DNA reads as TGTGCCAGCTCACCACCGACCGGGACTAGCTCCTACAATGAGCAGTTCTTC. It specifies CASSPPTGTSSYNEQFF.

The chain combines TRBV14 with TRBJ2-3, with 9 nucleotides matching TRBD2. The CDR3 contains 18 residues. The germline gives CDR1 SGHDN, CDR2 FVKESK. With V trimmed by 4 bases and J by 0 bases, 11 bases remained unmatched. CDR3: CASSPDLYTSGSTDTQYF. The CDR3 DNA is TGTGCCAGCAGCCCGGATCTATACACTAGCGGGAGCACAGATACGCAGTATTTT.

This clone was picked up many times. The chain employs TRBV7-9 and TRBJ2-7; D possibly corresponds to TRBD1 (6 bases). V lost 4 bases and J 0 bases, leaving 13 bases between the germline ends. This CDR3 comprises 15 residues. Looked up from germline, CDR1 is SEHNR and CDR2 is FQNEAQ (reference sequence). The CDR3 nucleotides read TGTGCCAGCAGCTCCTCCGGGACACTCTCCTACGAGCAGTACTTC. As protein: CASSSSGTLSYEQYF.

The chain couples TRBV18 to TRBJ2-1, with D tentatively TRBD2 (6 bases). Per the germline V gene, CDR1 is KGHSH and CDR2 is LQKENI. The CDR3 contains 16 residues. V lost 2 bases and J lost 4, with 15 bases in between. CDR3 DNA sequence: TGTGCCAGCTCACCAGGCGTAATACTAGCATACAATGAGCAGTTCTTC. It is translated as CASSPGVILAYNEQFF.

CDR3 DNA: TGTGCCAGCTCCCCACCTGGGGGCGAGAACACTGAAGCTTTCTTT. Translation gives CASSPPGGENTEAFF. The rearrangement uses TRBV28 and TRBJ1-1; weak D call: TRBD1 (6 bases). This CDR3 region has 15 residues. Germline lookup yields CDR1 MDHEN and CDR2 SYDVKM. V was cut by 8 bases and J by 1 base, with 17 bases left in between.